The present T cell receptor (beta chain) was sequenced within a study of T cell responses to AZD1222 COVID-19 vaccine (dated by TCRdb to 2020 to 2023). Study-level background: Because spike-specific TCR depth and breadth did not differ between the two schedules, AZD1222 recipients who got a second dose at roughly 4 weeks were pooled with those who got a second dose at roughly 12 weeks. TCR sequencing covered 230 to 250 trial participants: roughly 200 given two doses of AZD1222 and approximately 26 given two doses of MenACWY control vaccine. Enrollment into the trials was organized by age into subgroups of 18-55, 56-69 and 70-plus years, and those subgroups contained roughly 150, 30 and 60 TCR-sequenced participants, respectively. Broader findings and caveats from the paper: Reportedly, almost half of the unique spike-specific TCRs recognized epitopes lying outside the regions that are mutated in the B.1.351 and B.1.1.7 variants. Vaccine-associated CD4 TCRs spanned the whole spike protein, with dominant responses in regions 160-218 and 743-854. Most participants were white British and females outnumbered males, and the authors suggested that clonal diversity may have been underestimated. Conclusions about previously exposed vaccinees are limited because only five to seven AZD1222 recipients were SARS-CoV-2 seropositive at baseline. A significant rise in spike-specific TCR breadth and depth was observed after two AZD1222 doses relative to day 0 and relative to MenACWY recipients. The 56-69-year group was small, and its depth increase did not reach significance, likely because of low power. Because no day 14 peak-response samples were available, the repertoires could be characterized only after the peak T cell response.

The CDR3 regions of human TCRbeta chains were analyzed by immunosequencing. The paper's processing steps were these. Repertoire TCRs were matched against a reference library of SARS-CoV-2-specific TCRs generated with the MIRA antigen-specificity platform. Breadth was defined as the fraction of unique TCRs that were SARS-CoV-2-associated. Depth was defined as the fraction of total T cells that were SARS-CoV-2-associated. Using the MIRA data, each spike-specific TCR was mapped to the spike region that the TCR reacts to and placed in a CD4 or CD8 class. Log10-transformed breadth and depth values were compared by one-way ANOVA with Sidak's multiple comparisons tests. TCRdb mirrors the immuneACCESS table, restricted to in-frame sequences. Some clones are absent from its copies; in checked studies, under half trace to an unresolved V gene, and the reason for the others is unknown. V, J and clone size reflect that table, while D and trimming were determined from the DNA. This sample gives 110,000 or so clones in total; 86% of them show up just once. 3% to 3.5% of the sample goes to the ten largest clones.

From the cysteine through the phenylalanine, the CDR3 covers 14 amino acids. Just CDR3 DNA is preserved here, 42 bases in frame from base 1. V trim: 5 bases; J trim: 5 bases; unmatched bases: 6. Sequences LNHDA (CDR1) and SQIVND (CDR2) are obtained from the germline V gene (reference sequence). Notes on this clone: It lacks a known antigen. The input lacks base qualities; no much larger clone sits a single base away.

This specimen's time point label, interpreted: baseline before first vaccination. The vaccinee samples were drawn from two UK trials, COV001 and COV002, one of which was a single-blind randomized controlled phase 2/3 trial testing AZD1222 (ChAdOx1 nCoV-19) in healthy adults. Trial participant PBMC samples were collected at day 0 and day 28 after the second dose for TCRbeta chain sequencing. The sample was peripheral blood, taken on day 0 of AZD1222 vaccination. The source is an adult in good health. The chain links TRBV19 with TRBJ2-7, and 10 junction bases match TRBD1. The DNA reads as follows: TGTGCCAGTAGTCCGGGACAGGGGTTCAACGAGCAGTACTTC. Its product reads: CASSPGQGFNEQYF.